The T cell receptor beta chain under discussion was sequenced for a study of tumor-infiltrating lymphocytes in primary liver carcinoma. Overall study context: The patients presented with primary liver carcinoma, which was managed through surgical resection. Enrolled patients were male and female, aged 30 to 69 years.

Study outcomes and limitations: For tumor-adjacent and tumor-blood pairs, overlap was less than that seen for tumor region pairs. Tumor top-250-clone fractions significantly exceeded those of blood (p = 0.039).

The study extracted blood RNA from unsorted whole blood and also extracted germline DNA. From 450 to 550 ng total RNA, TCR beta cDNA was generated with a primer in the constant region. Library construction for TCR beta comprised three nested multiplex PCR rounds performed with slightly modified ARM-PCR. The first two PCR rounds used TRBV1-TRBV30 primers with a Cbeta primer, 9 to 11 cycles each. TCRdb called the multiplex PCR reads again in MiXCR, with one record for every CDR3 protein. The sample contains over 250,000 distinct CDR3 sequences, almost 60% of which appear only once. On this clonotype: Its antigen is unidentified. This clone may be a read error of a much larger clone one base away.

The CDR3 contains 15 residues. Germline V lookup: CDR1 MNHEY, CDR2 SVGEGT. Trimming cost V 7 bases and J 1 base; bases outside gene matches: 4. The chain recombines TRBV6-2 or TRBV6-3 with TRBJ2-1; 10 nucleotides align to TRBD2. The source is a woman in her twenties or thirties with primary liver carcinoma and hepatitis B virus infection. Sequencing input: peripheral blood. CDR3 in amino acids: CASKASGRSYNEQFF. Here the CDR3 DNA reads TGTGCCAGCAAGGCTAGCGGGAGATCCTACAATGAGCAGTTCTTC.